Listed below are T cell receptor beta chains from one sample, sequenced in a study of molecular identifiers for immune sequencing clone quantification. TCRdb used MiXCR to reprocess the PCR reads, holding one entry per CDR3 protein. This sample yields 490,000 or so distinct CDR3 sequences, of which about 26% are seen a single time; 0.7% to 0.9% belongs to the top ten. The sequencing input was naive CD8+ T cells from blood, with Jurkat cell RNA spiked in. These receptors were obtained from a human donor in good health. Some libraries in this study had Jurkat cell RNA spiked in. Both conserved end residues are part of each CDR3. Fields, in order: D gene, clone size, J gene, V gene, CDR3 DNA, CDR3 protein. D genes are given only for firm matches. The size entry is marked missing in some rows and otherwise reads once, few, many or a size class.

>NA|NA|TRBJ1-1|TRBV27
TGTGCCAGCAGTTTAAGTATCGGGGGCTTAGGGACTGAAGCTTTCTTT
CASSLSIGGLGTEAFF
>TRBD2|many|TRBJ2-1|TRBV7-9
TGTGCCAGCAGCTTAGGCTCGAGCGGGAACAGCTACAATGAGCAGTTCTTC
CASSLGSSGNSYNEQFF
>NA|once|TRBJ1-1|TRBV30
TGTGCCTGGAGTGCCCACAGCGATGCCGGTGAAGCTTTCTTT
CAWSAHSDAGEAFF
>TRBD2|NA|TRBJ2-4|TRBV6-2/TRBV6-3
TGTGCCAGCACCCCGCGGGGGGGGCGGCTAGCCAAAAACATTCAGTACTTC
CASTPRGGRLAKNIQYF
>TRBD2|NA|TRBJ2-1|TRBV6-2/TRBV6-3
TGTGCCAGCAGTTCACCGGGGGGAGGTCTCAATGAGCAGTTCTTC
CASSSPGGGLNEQFF
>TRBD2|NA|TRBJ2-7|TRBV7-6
TGTGCCAGCAGCTTAGAAAGTCGGGGGGCCTACGAGCAGTACTTC
CASSLESRGAYEQYF
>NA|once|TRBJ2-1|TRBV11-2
TGTGCCAGCAGCTTAGCCGCGGGGACTTCCTACAATGAGCAGTTCTTC
CASSLAAGTSYNEQFF
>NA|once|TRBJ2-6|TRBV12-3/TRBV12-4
TGTGCCTGCAATTTGGGGGCAGGGTTTATCTCTGGGGCCAACGTCCTGACTTTC
CACNLGAGFISGANVLTF
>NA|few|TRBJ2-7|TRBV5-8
TGTGCCAGCAGCTTGGGAGGGAGCCTCTCCTACGAGCAGTACTTC
CASSLGGSLSYEQYF
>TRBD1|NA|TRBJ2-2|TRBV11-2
TGTGCCAGCAGCTTAGGGACAGGTGTACAGTTCGCGCACACCGGGGAGCTGTTTTTT
CASSLGTGVQFAHTGELFF
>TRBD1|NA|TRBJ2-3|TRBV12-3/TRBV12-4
TGTGCCAGCAGCCCGGACAGGGGCCTCACAGGTACGCAGTATTTT
CASSPDRGLTGTQYF
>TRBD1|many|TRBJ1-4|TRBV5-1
TGCGCCAGCAGCTTGGCCGGGGCAGGGGGCCCCGGAGGACGTCGTGAAAAACTGTTTTTT
CASSLAGAGGPGGRREKLFF
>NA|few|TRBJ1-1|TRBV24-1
TGTGCCACCAGTCTGGGGGGGAACACTGAAGCTTTCTTT
CATSLGGNTEAFF
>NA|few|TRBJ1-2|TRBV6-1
TGTGCCAGCAGCTCCCCTGGGACCGGCTATGGCTACACCTTC
CASSSPGTGYGYTF
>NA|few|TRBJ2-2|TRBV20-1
TGCAGTGCTAGATCTGGGCAGATAAACACCGGGGAGCTGTTTTTT
CSARSGQINTGELFF
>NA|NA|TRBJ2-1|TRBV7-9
TGTGCCAGCGGCTCCTTGGTAGCGTGGTACAATGAGCAGTTCTTC
CASGSLVAWYNEQFF
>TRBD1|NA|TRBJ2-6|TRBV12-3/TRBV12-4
TGTGCCAGCAGTCTGCGACAGGGGGTGACCTCTGGGGCCACCGTCCTGACTTTC
CASSLRQGVTSGATVLTF
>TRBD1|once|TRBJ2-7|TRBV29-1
TGCAGCGCCGCCGGGACAGTTACCTACGAGCAGTACTTC
CSAAGTVTYEQYF
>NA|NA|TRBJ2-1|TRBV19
TGTGCCAGTAGCCTACCGTCCAGGGACAATGAGCAGTTCTTC
CASSLPSRDNEQFF
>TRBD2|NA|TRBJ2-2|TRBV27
TGTGCCAGCAGTTTATCGGCGGGGGGCTGGACCGGGGAGCTGTTTTTT
CASSLSAGGWTGELFF
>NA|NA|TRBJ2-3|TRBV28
TGTGCCAGCAGTTTACGGCTAGCAGCCACAGATACGCAGTATTTT
CASSLRLAATDTQYF
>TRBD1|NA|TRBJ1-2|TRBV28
TGTGCCAGCAGTGATCAGGGACAGACCTATGGCTACACCTTC
CASSDQGQTYGYTF
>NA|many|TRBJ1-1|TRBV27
TGTGCCAGCAGCTTACAGGGTCTGGGCACTGAAGCTTTCTTT
CASSLQGLGTEAFF
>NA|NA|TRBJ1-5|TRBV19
TGTGCCAGTAGCACAGGGAAAGTTCAGCCCCAGCATTTT
CASSTGKVQPQHF
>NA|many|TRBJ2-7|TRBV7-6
TGTGCCAGCAGCTTGTCACACTCGGACGGAAAGAGCTCCTACGAGCAGTACTTC
CASSLSHSDGKSSYEQYF
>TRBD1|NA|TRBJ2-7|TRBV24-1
TGTGCCACCAGTGAAACAGGGGTCGAGCAGTACTTC
CATSETGVEQYF
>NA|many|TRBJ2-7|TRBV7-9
TGTGCCAGCAGCCCTCGTCTTAATGACGAGCAGTACTTC
CASSPRLNDEQYF